The T cell receptor beta chain described here comes from a study of blood T cell repertoires in COVID-19. Study details: T cells, B-cell-depleted T cells, or PBMCs provided the cDNA or gDNA that served as material.

Original processing methods: For nucleated cells, counts were estimated from reference gene primer amplification. Repertoires were generated with immunoSEQ multiplex PCR, while TCRdb's copy carries only in-frame clones and drops some. The DNA gave D and trimming, while V, J and clone size come from that table. The sample carries 250,000 or so clones, approximately 90% recorded once. CDR1 is KGHDR and CDR2 is SFDVKD in the germline V gene. This CDR3 has 15 amino acids. V lost 3 bases and J 8 bases, leaving 18 bases between the germline ends. This clone was observed once. The sample was peripheral blood. The receptor was derived from a man aged 30 to 45 with COVID-19, enrolled during active disease. The J gene is TRBJ1-2, the V gene TRBV24-1; D might be TRBD1 (5 bases). CDR3 in amino acids: CATSDPLGTTGGYTF. As DNA, the CDR3 is TGTGCCACCAGTGATCCCCTTGGAACCACAGGCGGCTACACCTTC.